This T cell receptor (beta chain) was documented in a study of cytomegalovirus exposure and HLA in healthy donors. Amplification used 60 Vbeta primers and 13 Jbeta primers. TCRdb's table, derived via immunoSEQ multiplex PCR, lists solely in-frame clones and lacks some. The table records some 150,000 clones, 80% of them present only once. V lost 10 bases and J lost 7, with 17 bases in between. Germline V gives CDR1 LNHDA, CDR2 SQIVND (reference sequence). The CDR3 covers 13 residues. The specimen was PBMCs. This chain links TRBV19 with TRBJ1-5, with D perhaps TRBD1 (6 bases). The sequence was obtained from a man aged 25-45 years in good health and CMV-seronegative. CDR3 region: CATTQGQEQPQHF. The CDR3 nucleotides read TGTGCCACGACACAGGGTCAAGAACAGCCCCAGCATTTT.